This T cell receptor (beta chain) was identified during a study of shared clonotypes between healthy human individuals. The CDR3 sequence is 14 residues long. Trimming left V 6 bases short and J 7 bases short, with 16 bases between. CDR1 is MDHEN and CDR2 is SYDVKM in the germline V gene. A split of CD4+ cells into CD45RA+ naive and CD45RA-negative memory subsets was performed. It was about 180 ng DNA, approximately 30,000 T cell genomes, that sorted-subset replicate PCRs used. Method: immunoSEQ multiplex PCR; TCRdb's copy keeps in-frame clones and lacks some. The sample contains 2 million to 3 million clones, roughly 93% of which appear only once.

Sequenced input: naive CD4+ T cells from PBMCs. Sample subset: CD45RA+ positively selected. The chain links TRBV28 to TRBJ2-1; perhaps TRBD2 as D (6 bases). The sequence derives from a man younger than 35 in good health. Some clones in this sample may be carry-over from other donors' samples. The CDR3 bases are TGTGCCAGCAGCTCACCCGGGGACTCGAATGAGCAGTTCTTC. Translated, it gives CASSSPGDSNEQFF.